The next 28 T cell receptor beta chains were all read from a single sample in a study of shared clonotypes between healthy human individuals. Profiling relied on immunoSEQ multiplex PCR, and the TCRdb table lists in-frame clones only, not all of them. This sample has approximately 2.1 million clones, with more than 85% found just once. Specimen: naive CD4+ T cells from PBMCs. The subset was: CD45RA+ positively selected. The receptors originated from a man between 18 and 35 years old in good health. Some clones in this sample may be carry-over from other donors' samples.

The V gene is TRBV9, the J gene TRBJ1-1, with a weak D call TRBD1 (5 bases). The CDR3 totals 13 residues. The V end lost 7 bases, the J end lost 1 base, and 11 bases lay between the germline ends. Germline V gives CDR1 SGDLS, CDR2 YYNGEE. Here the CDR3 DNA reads TGTGCCAGCGGGGCGGGCCCGAACACTGAAGCTTTCTTT. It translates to CASGAGPNTEAFF.

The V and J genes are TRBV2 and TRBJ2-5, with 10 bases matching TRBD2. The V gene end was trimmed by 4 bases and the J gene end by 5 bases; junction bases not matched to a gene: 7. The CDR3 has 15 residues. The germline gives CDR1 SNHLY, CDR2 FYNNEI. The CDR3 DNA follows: TGTGCCAGCAGTGGAGCTAGCGGGAGTGTCGAGACCCAGTACTTC. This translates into CASSGASGSVETQYF. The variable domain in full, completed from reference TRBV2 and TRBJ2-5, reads EPEVTQTPSHQVTQMGQEVILRCVPISNHLYFYWYRQILGQKVEFLVSFYNNEISEKSEIFDDQFSVERPDGSNFTLKIRSTKLEDSAMYFCASSGASGSVETQYFGPGTRLLVL.

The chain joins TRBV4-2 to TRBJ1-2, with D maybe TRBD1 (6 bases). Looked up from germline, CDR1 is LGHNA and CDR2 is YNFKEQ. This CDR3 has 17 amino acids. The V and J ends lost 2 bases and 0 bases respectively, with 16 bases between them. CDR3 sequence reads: CASSQPGQGDPNYGYTF. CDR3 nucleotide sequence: TGTGCCAGCAGCCAACCGGGACAAGGCGACCCTAACTATGGCTACACCTTC.

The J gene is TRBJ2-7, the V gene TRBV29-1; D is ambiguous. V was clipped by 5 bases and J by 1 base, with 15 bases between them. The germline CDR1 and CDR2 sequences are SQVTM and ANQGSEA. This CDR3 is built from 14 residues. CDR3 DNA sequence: TGCAGCGTTCGAGGAAGGAAAGGATCCTACGAGCAGTACTTC. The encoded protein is CSVRGRKGSYEQYF.

The CDR3 nucleotides read TGTGCCAGCAGCGTATCCGGGGCCGATCAGCCCCAGCATTTT. Its translation: CASSVSGADQPQHF. V usage is TRBV9 and J usage is TRBJ1-5; possible D gene TRBD1, 5 bases. This CDR3 is built from 14 residues. V lost 1 base to trimming and J lost 5 bases, with 10 bases between them. The germline V gene encodes CDR1 SGDLS and CDR2 YYNGEE.

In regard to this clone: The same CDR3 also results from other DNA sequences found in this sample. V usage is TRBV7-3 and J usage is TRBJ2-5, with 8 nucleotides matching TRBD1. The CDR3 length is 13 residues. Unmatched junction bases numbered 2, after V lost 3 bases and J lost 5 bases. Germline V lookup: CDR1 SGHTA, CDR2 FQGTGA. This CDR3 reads CASSLDRAETQYF. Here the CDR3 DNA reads TGTGCCAGCAGCTTGGACAGGGCGGAGACCCAGTACTTC. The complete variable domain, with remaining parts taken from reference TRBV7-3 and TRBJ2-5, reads GAGVSQTPSNKVTEKGKYVELRCDPISGHTALYWYRQSLGQGPEFLIYFQGTGAADDSGLPNDRFFAVRPEGSVSTLKIQRTERGDSAVYLCASSLDRAETQYFGPGTRLLVL.

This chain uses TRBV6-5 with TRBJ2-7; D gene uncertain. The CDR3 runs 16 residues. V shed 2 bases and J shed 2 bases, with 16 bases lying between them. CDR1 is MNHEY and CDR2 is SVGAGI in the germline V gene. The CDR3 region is CASSYQAPPPPYEQYF. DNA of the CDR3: TGTGCCAGCAGTTACCAGGCACCTCCGCCCCCCTACGAGCAGTACTTC.

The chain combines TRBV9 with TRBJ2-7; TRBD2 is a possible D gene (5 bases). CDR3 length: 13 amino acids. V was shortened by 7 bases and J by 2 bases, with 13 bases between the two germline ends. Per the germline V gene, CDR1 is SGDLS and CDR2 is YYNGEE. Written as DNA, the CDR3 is TGTGCCAGCTCGCGGGTCCCTGCCTACGAGCAGTACTTC. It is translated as CASSRVPAYEQYF.

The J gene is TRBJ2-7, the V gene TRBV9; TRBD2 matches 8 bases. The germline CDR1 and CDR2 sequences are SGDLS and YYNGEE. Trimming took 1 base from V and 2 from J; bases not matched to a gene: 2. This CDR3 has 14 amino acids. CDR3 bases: TGTGCCAGCAGCGTATCAGCGGGAGCCTACGAGCAGTACTTC. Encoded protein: CASSVSAGAYEQYF.

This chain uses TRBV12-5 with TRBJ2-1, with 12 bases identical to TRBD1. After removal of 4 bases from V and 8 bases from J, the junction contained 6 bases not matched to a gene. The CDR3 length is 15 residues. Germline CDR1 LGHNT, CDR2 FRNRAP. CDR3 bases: TGTGCTAGTGGTTGGGGACAGGGGGCGAACTATGAGCAGTTCTTC. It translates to CASGWGQGANYEQFF.

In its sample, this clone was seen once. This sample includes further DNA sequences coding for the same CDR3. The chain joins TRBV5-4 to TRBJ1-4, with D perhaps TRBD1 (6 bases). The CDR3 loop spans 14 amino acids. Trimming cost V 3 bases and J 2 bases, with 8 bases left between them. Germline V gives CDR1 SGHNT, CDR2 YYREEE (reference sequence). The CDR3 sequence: CASSSQGTNEKLFF. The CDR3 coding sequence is TGTGCCAGCAGCTCACAGGGCACTAATGAAAAACTGTTTTTT.

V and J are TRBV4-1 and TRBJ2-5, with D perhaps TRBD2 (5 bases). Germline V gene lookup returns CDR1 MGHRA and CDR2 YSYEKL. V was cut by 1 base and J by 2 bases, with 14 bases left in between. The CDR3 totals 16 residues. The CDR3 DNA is TGCGCCAGCAGCCAAGCTGCGACTACTTTTCAAGAGACCCAGTACTTC. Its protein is CASSQAATTFQETQYF.

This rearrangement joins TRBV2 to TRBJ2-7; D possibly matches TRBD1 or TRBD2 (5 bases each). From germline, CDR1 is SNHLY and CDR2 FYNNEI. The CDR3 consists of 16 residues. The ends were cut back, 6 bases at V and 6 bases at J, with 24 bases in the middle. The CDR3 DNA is TGTGCCAGCAGAGCAAGAGCCGGGGCCTACTCTAGCGAGCAGTACTTC. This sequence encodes CASRARAGAYSSEQYF. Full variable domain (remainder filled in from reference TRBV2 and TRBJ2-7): EPEVTQTPSHQVTQMGQEVILRCVPISNHLYFYWYRQILGQKVEFLVSFYNNEISEKSEIFDDQFSVERPDGSNFTLKIRSTKLEDSAMYFCASRARAGAYSSEQYFGPGTRLTVT.

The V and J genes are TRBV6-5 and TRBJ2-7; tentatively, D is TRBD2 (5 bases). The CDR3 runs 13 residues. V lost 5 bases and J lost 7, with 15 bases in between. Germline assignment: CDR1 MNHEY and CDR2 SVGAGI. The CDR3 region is CASSPGLSGEQYF. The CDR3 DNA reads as TGTGCCAGCAGTCCTGGACTCTCCGGGGAGCAGTACTTC.

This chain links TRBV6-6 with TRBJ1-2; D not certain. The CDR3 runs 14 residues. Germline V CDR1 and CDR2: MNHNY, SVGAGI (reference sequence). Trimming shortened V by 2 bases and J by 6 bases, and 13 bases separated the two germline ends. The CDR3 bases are TGTGCCAGCAGTTACCGCTTACCCAAGGATGGCTACACCTTC. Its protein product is CASSYRLPKDGYTF.

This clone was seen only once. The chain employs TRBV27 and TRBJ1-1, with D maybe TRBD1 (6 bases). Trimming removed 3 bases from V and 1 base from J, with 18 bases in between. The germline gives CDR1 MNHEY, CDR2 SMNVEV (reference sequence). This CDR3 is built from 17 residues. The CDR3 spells CASSFNLWTVTNTEAFF. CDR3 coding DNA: TGTGCCAGCAGTTTTAACCTCTGGACAGTCACGAACACTGAAGCTTTCTTT.

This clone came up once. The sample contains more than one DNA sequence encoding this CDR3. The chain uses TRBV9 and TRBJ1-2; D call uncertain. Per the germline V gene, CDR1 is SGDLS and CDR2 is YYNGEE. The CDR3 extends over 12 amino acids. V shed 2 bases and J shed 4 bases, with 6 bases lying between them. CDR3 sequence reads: CASSVASYGYTF. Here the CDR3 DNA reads TGTGCCAGCAGCGTCGCCTCCTATGGCTACACCTTC.

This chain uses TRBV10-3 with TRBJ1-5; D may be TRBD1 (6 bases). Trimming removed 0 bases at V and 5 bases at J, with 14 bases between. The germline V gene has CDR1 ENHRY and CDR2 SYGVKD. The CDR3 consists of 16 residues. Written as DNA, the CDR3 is TGTGCCATCAGTGAGTCGACGGGGGGCCGCGATCAGCCCCAGCATTTT. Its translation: CAISESTGGRDQPQHF.

The CDR3 region is CASSPPFESPASYEQYF. Written as DNA, the CDR3 is TGTGCCAGCTCACCCCCTTTTGAGTCTCCAGCCTCCTACGAGCAGTACTTC. This chain joins TRBV18 and TRBJ2-7; no reliable D call. Germline lookup yields CDR1 KGHSH and CDR2 LQKENI. V shed 3 bases and J shed 0 bases, with 18 bases lying between them. The CDR3 sequence is 17 residues long.

As DNA, the CDR3 is TGCAGCGTTTGGCCGGGCGGAAGTCAGCCCCAGCATTTT. Its translation: CSVWPGGSQPQHF. The chain combines TRBV29-1 with TRBJ1-5, with D uncertain. The CDR3 sequence is 13 residues long. V dropped 5 bases and J dropped 6 bases, with 14 bases sitting between them. Germline assignment: CDR1 SQVTM and CDR2 ANQGSEA.

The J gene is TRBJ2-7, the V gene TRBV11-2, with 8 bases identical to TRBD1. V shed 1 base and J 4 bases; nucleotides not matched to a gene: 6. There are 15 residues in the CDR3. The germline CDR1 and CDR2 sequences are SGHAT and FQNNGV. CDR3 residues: CASSLGAGGQYEQYF. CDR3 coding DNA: TGTGCCAGCAGCTTAGGAGCAGGGGGCCAATACGAGCAGTACTTC. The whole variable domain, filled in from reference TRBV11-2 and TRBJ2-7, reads EAGVAQSPRYKIIEKRQSVAFWCNPISGHATLYWYQQILGQGPKLLIQFQNNGVVDDSQLPKDRFSAERLKGVDSTLKIQPAKLEDSAVYLCASSLGAGGQYEQYFGPGTRLTVT.

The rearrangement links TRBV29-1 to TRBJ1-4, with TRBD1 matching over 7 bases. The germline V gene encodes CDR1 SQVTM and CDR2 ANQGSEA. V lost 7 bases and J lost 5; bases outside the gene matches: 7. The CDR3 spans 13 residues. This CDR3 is CSARDSENEKLFF. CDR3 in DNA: TGCAGCGCCCGGGACAGCGAGAATGAAAAACTGTTTTTT.

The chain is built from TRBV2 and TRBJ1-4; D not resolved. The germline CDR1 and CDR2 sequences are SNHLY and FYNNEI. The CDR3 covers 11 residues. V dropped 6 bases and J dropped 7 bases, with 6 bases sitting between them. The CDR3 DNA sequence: TGTGCCAGCAGCTTACTTGAAAAACTGTTTTTT. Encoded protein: CASSLLEKLFF.

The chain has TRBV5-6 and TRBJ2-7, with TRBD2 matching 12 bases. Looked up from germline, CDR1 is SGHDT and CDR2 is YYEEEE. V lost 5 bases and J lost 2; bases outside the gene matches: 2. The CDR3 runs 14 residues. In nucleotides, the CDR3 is TGTGCCAGCAGAAGACTAGCGGGAGCCTACGAGCAGTACTTC. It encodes CASRRLAGAYEQYF.

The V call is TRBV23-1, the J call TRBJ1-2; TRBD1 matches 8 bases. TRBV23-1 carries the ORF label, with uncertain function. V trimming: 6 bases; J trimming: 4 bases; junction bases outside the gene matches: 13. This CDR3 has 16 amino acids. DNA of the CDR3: TGCGCCAGCAGGGGTCCCGGGACAGGTATGATCTATGGCTACACCTTC. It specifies CASRGPGTGMIYGYTF.

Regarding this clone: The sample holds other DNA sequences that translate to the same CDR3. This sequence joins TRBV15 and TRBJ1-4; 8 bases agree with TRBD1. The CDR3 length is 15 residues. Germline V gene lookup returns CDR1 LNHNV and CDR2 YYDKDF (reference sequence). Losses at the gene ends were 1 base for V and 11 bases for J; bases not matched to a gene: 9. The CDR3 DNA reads TGTGCCACCAGCAGAGCATCAGGGGGCTACGGGAAACTGTTTTTT. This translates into CATSRASGGYGKLFF. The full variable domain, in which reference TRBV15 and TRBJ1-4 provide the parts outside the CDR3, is DAMVIQNPRYQVTQFGKPVTLSCSQTLNHNVMYWYQQKSSQAPKLLFHYYDKDFNNEADTPDNFQSRRPNTSFCFLDIRSPGLGDTAMYLCATSRASGGYGKLFFGSGTQLSVL.

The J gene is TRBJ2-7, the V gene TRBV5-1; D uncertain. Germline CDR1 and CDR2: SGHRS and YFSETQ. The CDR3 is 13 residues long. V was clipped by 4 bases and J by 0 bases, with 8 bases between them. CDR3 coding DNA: TGCGCCAGCAGCGTCGCCGTCTCCTACGAGCAGTACTTC. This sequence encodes CASSVAVSYEQYF.

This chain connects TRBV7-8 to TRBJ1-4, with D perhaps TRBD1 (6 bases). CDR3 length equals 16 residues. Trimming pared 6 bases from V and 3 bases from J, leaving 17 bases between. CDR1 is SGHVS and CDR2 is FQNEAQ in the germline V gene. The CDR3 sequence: CASSQTWTAPNEKLFF. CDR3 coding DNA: TGTGCCAGCAGTCAAACATGGACAGCTCCTAATGAAAAACTGTTTTTT. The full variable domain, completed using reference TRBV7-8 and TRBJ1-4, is GAGVSQSPRYKVAKRGQDVALRCDPISGHVSLFWYQQALGQGPEFLTYFQNEAQLDKSGLPSDRFFAERPEGSVSTLKIQRTQQEDSAVYLCASSQTWTAPNEKLFFGSGTQLSVL.